The subject of this entry is one T cell receptor (beta chain). This entry is derived from a study of blood T cell repertoires in COVID-19. Study context: PBMCs, B-cell-depleted T cells, or T cells provided the cDNA or gDNA that made up the material.

Using immunoSEQ multiplex PCR, the repertoire was profiled, and TCRdb retains in-frame clones only, with some absent. The sample includes approximately 490,000 clones, 75% to 90% of them seen just once. The TCR originated in a woman in her fifties or sixties who had recovered from COVID-19. Input material: PBMCs or T cells enriched from blood (not recorded which).

The CDR3 sequence is CASSELGLYGYTF. The CDR3 DNA is TGTGCCAGCAGTGAATTGGGCCTTTATGGCTACACCTTC. The chain uses TRBV2 and TRBJ1-2, with D unresolved. The germline V and J ends were trimmed by 2 bases and 5 bases, with 9 bases remaining between them. Germline V lookup: CDR1 SNHLY, CDR2 FYNNEI. CDR3 size: 13 residues.